This TCR beta chain originates from a study of shared clonotypes between healthy human individuals. V was shortened by 5 bases and J by 13 bases, with 11 bases between the two germline ends. CDR3 length: 10 amino acids. Germline V CDR1 and CDR2: SGHAT, FQNNGV. Profiled with immunoSEQ multiplex PCR; TCRdb holds only in-frame clones, not every one. The table includes approximately 1.9 million clones, just over 90% detected once. Only CD45RO-negative cells positively selected for CCR7 counted as naive CD8 cells, so terminally differentiated effector memory CD45RA+ cells were excluded. The clonotype comes from a man between 18 and 29 years old in good health. Some clones in this sample may be carry-over from other donors' samples. Sequencing used naive CD8+ T cells from PBMCs. V and J are TRBV11-2 and TRBJ1-2, with D perhaps matching TRBD1 (5 bases). The CDR3 region is CASSQGEVTF. DNA for the CDR3: TGTGCCAGCAGCCAAGGGGAGGTCACCTTC.